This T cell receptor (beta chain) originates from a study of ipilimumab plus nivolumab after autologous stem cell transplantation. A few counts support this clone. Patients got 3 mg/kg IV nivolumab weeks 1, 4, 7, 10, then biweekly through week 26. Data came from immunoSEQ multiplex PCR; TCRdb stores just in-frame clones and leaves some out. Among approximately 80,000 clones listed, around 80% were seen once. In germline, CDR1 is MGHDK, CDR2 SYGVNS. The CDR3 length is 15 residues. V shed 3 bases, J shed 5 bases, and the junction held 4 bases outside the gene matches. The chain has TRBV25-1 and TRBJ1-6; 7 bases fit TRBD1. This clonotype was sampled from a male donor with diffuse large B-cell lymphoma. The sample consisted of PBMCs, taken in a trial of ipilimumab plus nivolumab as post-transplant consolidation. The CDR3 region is CASSDNRGDNSPLHF. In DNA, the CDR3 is TGTGCCAGCAGTGACAACAGGGGTGATAATTCACCCCTCCACTTT.